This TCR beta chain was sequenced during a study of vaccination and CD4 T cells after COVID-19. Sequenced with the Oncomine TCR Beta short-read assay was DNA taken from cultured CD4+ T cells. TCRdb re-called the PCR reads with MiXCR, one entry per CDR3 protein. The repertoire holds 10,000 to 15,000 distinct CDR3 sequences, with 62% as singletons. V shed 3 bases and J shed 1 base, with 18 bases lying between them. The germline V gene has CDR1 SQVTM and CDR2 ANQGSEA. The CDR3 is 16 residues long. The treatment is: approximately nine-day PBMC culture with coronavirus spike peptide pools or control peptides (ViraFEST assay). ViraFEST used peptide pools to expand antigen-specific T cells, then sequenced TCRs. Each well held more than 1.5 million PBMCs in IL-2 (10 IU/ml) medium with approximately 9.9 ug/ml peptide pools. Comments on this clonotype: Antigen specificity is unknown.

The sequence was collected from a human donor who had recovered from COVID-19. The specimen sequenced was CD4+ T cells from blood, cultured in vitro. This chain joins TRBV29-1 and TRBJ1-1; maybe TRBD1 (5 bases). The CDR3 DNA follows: TGCAGCGTTGAGTGGGGCTCGAGTACTTGGAACACTGAAGCTTTCTTT. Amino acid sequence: CSVEWGSSTWNTEAFF.